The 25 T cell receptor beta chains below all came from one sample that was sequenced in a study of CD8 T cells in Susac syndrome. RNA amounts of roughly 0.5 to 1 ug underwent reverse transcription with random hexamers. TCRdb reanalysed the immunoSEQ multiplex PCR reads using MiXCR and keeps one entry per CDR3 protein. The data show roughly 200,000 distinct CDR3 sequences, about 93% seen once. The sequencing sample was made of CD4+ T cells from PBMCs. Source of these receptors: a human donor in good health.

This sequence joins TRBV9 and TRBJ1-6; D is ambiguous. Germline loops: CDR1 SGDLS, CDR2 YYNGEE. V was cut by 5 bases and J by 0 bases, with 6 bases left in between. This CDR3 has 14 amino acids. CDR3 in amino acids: CASSELSYNSPLHF. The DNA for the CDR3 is TGTGCCAGCAGTGAGCTCTCCTATAATTCACCCCTCCACTTT.

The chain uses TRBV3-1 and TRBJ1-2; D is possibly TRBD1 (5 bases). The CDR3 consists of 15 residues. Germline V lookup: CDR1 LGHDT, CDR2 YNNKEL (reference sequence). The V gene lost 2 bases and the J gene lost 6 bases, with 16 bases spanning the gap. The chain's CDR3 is CASSQSTMGPDGYTF. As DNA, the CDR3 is TGTGCCAGCAGCCAATCAACGATGGGGCCCGATGGCTACACCTTC.

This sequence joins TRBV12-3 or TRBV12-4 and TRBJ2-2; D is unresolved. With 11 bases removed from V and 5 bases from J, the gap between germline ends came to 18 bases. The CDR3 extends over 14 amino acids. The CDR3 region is CAQYPGPSTGELFF. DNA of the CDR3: TGTGCCCAGTATCCTGGGCCCTCAACCGGGGAGCTGTTTTTT.

The CDR3 DNA sequence: TGTGCCTGGGGGAAGGGGGGGGGTGGATCGAATGAGCAGTTCTTC. Protein sequence: CAWGKGGGGSNEQFF. This sequence joins TRBV30 and TRBJ2-1; maybe TRBD2 (7 bases). Germline CDR1 and CDR2: GTSNPN and SVGIG (reference sequence). Trimming pared 5 bases from V and 7 bases from J, leaving 21 bases between. This CDR3 spans 15 amino acids.

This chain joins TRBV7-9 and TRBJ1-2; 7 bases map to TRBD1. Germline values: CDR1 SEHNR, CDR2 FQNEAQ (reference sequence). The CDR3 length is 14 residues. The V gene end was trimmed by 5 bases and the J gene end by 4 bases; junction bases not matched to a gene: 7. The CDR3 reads CASSPNRGTYGYTF. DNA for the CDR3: TGTGCCAGCAGCCCCAACAGGGGCACCTATGGCTACACCTTC. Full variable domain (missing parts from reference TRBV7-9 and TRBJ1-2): DTGVSQNPRHKITKRGQNVTFRCDPISEHNRLYWYRQTLGQGPEFLTYFQNEAQLEKSRLLSDRFSAERPKGSFSTLEIQRTEQGDSAMYLCASSPNRGTYGYTFGSGTRLTVV.

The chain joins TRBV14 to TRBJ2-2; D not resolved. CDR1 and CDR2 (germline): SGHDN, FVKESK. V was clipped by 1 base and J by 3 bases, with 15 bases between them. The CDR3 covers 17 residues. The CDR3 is CASSQVRRSFYTGELFF. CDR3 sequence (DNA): TGTGCCAGCAGCCAAGTAAGGCGGAGTTTCTACACCGGGGAGCTGTTTTTT.

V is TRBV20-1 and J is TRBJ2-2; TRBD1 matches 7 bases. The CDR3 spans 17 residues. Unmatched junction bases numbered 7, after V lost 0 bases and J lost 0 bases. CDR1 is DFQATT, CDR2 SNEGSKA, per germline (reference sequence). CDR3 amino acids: CSARDRVQGANTGELFF. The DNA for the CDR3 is TGCAGTGCTAGAGATCGGGTCCAGGGGGCGAACACCGGGGAGCTGTTTTTT.

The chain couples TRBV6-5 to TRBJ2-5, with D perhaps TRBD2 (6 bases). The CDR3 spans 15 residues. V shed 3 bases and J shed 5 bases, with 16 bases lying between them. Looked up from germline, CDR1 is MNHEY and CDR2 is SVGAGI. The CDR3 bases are TGTGCCAGCAGTTATGGGTGGGGACGGGGGGAGACCCAGTACTTC. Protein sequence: CASSYGWGRGETQYF.

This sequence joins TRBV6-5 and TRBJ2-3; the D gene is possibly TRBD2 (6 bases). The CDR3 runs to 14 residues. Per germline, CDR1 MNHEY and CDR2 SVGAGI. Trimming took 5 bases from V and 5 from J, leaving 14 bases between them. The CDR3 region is CASSRTNRGDTQYF. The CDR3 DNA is TGTGCCAGCAGTCGGACTAACCGGGGAGATACGCAGTATTTT.

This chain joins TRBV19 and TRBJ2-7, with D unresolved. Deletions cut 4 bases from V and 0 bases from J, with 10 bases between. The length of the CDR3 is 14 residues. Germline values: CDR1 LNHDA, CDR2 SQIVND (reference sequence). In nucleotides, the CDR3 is TGTGCCAGTAGTAAATCGAGCAGCTCCTACGAGCAGTACGTC. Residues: CASSKSSSSYEQYV.

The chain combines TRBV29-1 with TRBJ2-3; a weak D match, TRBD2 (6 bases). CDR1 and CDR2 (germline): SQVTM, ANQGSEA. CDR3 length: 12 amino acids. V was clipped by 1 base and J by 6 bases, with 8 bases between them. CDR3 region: CSVEGGVDTQYF. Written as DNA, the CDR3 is TGCAGCGTTGAAGGCGGGGTGGATACGCAGTATTTT.

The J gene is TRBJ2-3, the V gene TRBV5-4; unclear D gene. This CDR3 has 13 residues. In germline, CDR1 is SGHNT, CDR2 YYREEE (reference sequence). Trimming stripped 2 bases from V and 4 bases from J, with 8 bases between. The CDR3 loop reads CASSFSVPDTQYF. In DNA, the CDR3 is TGTGCCAGCAGCTTCTCGGTACCAGATACGCAGTATTTT.

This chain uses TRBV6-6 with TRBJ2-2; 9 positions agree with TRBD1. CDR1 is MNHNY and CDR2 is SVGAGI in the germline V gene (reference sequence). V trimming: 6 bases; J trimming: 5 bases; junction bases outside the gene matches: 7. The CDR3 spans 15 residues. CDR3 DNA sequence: TGTGCCAGCAGGGGCGGACAGGGGTTGACCGGGGAGCTGTTTTTT. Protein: CASRGGQGLTGELFF.

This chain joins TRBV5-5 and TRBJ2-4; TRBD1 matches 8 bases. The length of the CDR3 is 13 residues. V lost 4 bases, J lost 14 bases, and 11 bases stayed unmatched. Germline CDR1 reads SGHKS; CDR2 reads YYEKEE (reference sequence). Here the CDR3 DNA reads TGTGCCAGCAGCACCAAGACAGGGGTTCGAGAGTACTTC. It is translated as CASSTKTGVREYF.

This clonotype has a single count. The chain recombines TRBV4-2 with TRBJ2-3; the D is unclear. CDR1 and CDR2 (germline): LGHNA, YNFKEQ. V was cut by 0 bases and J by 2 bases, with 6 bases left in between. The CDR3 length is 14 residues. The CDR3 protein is CASSQDTFTDTQYF. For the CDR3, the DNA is TGTGCCAGCAGCCAAGATACATTCACAGATACGCAGTATTTT.

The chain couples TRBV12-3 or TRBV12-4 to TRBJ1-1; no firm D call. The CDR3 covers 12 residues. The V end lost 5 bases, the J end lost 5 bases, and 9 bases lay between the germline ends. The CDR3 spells CASSQRVTEAFF. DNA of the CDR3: TGTGCCAGCAGTCAAAGGGTAACTGAAGCTTTCTTT.

The CDR3 DNA follows: TGCAGTGCTGGAGGGGGGCGTAATCAGCCCCAGCATTTT. Protein: CSAGGGRNQPQHF. The chain carries TRBV20-1 and TRBJ1-5, with D tentatively TRBD1 (6 bases). The CDR3 spans 13 residues. The V end lost 5 bases, the J end lost 4 bases, and 12 bases lay between the germline ends. Germline V gene lookup returns CDR1 DFQATT and CDR2 SNEGSKA (reference sequence).

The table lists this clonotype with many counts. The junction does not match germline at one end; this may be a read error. This chain's CDR3 is CASSLTDTQYF. CDR3 in DNA: TGTGCCAGCAGCTTAACAGATACGCAGTATTTT. This chain connects TRBV5-1 to TRBJ2-3; D not resolved. This CDR3 has 11 amino acids. CDR1 is SGHRS, CDR2 YFSETQ, per germline.

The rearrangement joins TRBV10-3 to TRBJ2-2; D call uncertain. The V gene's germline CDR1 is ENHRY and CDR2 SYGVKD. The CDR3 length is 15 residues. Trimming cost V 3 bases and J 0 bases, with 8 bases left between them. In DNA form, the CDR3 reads TGTGCCATCAGTGAAGTACTTTCGAACACCGGGGAGCTGTTTTTT. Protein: CAISEVLSNTGELFF.

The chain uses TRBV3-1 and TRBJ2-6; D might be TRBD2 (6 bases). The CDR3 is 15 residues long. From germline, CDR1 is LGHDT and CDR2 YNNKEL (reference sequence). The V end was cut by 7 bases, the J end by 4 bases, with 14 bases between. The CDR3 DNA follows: TGTGCCAGCACCATGGGGGGTTCCGGGGCCAACGTCCTGACTTTC. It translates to CASTMGGSGANVLTF.

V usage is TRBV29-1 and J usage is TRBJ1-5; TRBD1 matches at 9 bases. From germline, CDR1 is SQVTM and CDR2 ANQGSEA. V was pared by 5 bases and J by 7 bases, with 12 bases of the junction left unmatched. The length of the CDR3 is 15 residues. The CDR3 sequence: CSVSVTGGFGQPQHF. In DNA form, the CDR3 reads TGCAGCGTTTCCGTAACAGGGGGCTTCGGACAGCCCCAGCATTTT. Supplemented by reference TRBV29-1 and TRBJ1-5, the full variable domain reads SAVISQKPSRDICQRGTSLTIQCQVDSQVTMMFWYRQQPGQSLTLIATANQGSEATYESGFVIDKFPISRPNLTFSTLTVSNMSPEDSSIYLCSVSVTGGFGQPQHFGDGTRLSIL.

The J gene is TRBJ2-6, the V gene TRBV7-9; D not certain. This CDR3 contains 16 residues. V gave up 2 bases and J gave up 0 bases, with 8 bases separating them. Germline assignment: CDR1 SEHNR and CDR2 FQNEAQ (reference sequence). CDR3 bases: TGTGCCAGCAGCTTACGAAGAGGCTCTGGGGCCAACGTCCTGACTTTC. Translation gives CASSLRRGSGANVLTF.

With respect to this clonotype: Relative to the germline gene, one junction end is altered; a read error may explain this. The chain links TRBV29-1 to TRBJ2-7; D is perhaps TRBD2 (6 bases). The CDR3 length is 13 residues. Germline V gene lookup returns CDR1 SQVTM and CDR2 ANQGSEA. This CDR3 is CSIDRDSSYEQYF. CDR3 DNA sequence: TGCAGCATTGACCGGGACTCCTCCTACGAGCAGTACTTC.

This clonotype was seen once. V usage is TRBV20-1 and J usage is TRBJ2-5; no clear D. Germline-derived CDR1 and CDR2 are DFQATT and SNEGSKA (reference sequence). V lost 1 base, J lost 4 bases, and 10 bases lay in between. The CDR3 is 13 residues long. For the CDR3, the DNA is TGCAGTGCTAGAGTGTGGAAAGGAGAGACCCAGTACTTC. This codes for CSARVWKGETQYF.

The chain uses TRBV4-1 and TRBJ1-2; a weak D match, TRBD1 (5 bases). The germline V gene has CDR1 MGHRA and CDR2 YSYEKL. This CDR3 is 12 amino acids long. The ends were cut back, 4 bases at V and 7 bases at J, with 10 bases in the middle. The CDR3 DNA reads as TGCGCCAGCAGCCGAGAGGGGTTTGGCTACACCTTC. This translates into CASSREGFGYTF.